This T cell receptor beta chain emerged from a study of CD8+CD57+ T cells in acquired aplastic anemia. Turning to the study itself: Sorted CD4+ and CD8+ cells gave a mean 3.2 ug DNA, range 0.2 to 27.4 ug.

Of note for this clonotype: The antigen is undetermined.

Points from the study as a whole: Patients shared just under 30 CD8+ CDR3 sequences with controls. CD8+ Simpson's diversity in patients was not significantly different from that in controls.

TCR beta VDJ and CDR3 were profiled, and genomic DNA was the template. TCRdb re-derived calls from the reads in MiXCR, one entry per CDR3 protein. In the table there are 150,000 to 200,000 distinct CDR3 sequences, 50% to 75% of which are singletons. The source material was sorted CD4+, CD8+, or CD8+CD57+ T cells (not recorded which) from PBMCs. This sequence originates from a human donor with severe aplastic anemia or a healthy control (not recorded which).

The DNA for the CDR3 is TGTGCCAGCAGCCCGGGACTAGCGGGAGTTCTCGAGCAGTACTTC. Translated, it gives CASSPGLAGVLEQYF. The chain uses TRBV5-4 and TRBJ2-7, with 14 bases lining up with TRBD2. Trimming cost V 4 bases and J 6 bases; bases outside gene matches: 6. The CDR3 consists of 15 residues. Germline V gene sequence: CDR1 SGHNT, CDR2 YYREEE (reference sequence).